These 2 T cell receptor beta chains share one sample of origin, sequenced in a study of shared T cell receptors in the human thymus. The repertoire was sequenced with immunoSEQ multiplex PCR; TCRdb's copy has only in-frame clones and lacks some. This sample has some 760,000 clones, with 75% to 90% found just once. These data were likewise used in another study, on human thymus T cells.

Sequencing input: thymocytes. Source of these receptors: a girl under three years old with a congenital heart defect.

This clone was found once. This sequence joins TRBV18 and TRBJ2-5; 7 nucleotides line up with TRBD2. This CDR3 spans 13 amino acids. V lost 8 bases, J lost 5 bases, and 8 bases stayed unmatched. Germline lookup yields CDR1 KGHSH and CDR2 LQKENI. CDR3 region: CASRGGLMETQYF. Written as DNA, the CDR3 is TGTGCCAGCCGCGGGGGACTGATGGAGACCCAGTACTTC.

This chain connects TRBV5-1 to TRBJ1-6; 7 nucleotides align to TRBD1. The CDR3 has 13 residues. The trim removed 3 bases at V and 7 bases at J, leaving 1 base unmatched. From germline, CDR1 is SGHRS and CDR2 YFSETQ. CDR3 nucleotide sequence: TGCGCCAGCAGCTCGGACAGGAATTCACCCCTCCACTTT. This encodes CASSSDRNSPLHF.